This T cell receptor beta chain was sequenced during a study of cytomegalovirus exposure and HLA in healthy donors. This PCR relied on a set of 60 Vbeta primers and 13 Jbeta primers. Method: immunoSEQ multiplex PCR; TCRdb's copy keeps in-frame clones and lacks some. The table has fewer than 90,000 clones, around 77% seen once; the top ten hold 3.7%. Trimming at V came to 6 bases and at J to 5 bases, leaving 9 bases not matched to a gene. Germline CDR1 and CDR2: MNHEY and SMNVEV (reference sequence). The CDR3 loop spans 15 amino acids. Material for sequencing was PBMCs. The chain carries TRBV27 and TRBJ2-2; 7 positions match TRBD1. The source of this sequence is a man aged 25 to 45 in good health and CMV-seronegative. Written as DNA, the CDR3 is TGTGCCAGCAGGGGGACAGTCCTGAAGACCGGGGAGCTGTTTTTT. This encodes CASRGTVLKTGELFF.